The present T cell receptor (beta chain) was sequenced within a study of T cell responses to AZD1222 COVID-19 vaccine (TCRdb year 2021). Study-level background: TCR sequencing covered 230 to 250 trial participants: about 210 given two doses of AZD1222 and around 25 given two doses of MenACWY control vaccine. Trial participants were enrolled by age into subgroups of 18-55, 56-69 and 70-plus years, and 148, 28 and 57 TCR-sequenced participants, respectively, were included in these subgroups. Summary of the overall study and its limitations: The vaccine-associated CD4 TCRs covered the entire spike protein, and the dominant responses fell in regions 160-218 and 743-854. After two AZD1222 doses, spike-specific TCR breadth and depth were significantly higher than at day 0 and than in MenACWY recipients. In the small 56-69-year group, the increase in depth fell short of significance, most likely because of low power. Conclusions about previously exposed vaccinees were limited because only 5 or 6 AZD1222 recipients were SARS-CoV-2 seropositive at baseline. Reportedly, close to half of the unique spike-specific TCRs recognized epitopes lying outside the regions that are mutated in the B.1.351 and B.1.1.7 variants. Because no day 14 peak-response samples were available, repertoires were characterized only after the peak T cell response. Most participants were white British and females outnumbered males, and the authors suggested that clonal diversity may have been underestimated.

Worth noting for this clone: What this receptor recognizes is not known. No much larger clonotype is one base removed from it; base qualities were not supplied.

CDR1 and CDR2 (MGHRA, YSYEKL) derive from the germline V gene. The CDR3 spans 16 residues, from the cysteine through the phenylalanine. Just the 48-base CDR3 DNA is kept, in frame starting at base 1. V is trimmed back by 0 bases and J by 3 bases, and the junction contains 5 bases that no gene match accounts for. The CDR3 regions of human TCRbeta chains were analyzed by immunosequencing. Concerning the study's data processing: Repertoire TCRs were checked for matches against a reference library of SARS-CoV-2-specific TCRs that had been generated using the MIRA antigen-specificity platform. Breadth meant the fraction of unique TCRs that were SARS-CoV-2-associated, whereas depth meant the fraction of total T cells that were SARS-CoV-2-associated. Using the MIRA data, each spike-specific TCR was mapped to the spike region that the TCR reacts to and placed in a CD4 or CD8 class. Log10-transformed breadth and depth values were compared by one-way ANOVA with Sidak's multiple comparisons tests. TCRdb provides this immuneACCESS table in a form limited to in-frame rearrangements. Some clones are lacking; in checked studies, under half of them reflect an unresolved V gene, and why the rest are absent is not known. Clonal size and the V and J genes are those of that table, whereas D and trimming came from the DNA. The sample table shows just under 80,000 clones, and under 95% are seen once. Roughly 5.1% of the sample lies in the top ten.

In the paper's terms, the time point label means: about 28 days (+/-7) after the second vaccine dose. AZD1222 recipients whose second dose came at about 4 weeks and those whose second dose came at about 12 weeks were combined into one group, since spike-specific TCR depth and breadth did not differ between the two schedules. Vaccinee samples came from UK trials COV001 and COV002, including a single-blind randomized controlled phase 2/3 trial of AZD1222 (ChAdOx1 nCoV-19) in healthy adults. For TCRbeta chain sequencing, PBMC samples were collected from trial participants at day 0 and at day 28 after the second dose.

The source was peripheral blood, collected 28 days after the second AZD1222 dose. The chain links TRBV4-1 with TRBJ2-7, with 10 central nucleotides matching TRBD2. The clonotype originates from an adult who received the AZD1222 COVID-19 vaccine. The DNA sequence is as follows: TGCGCCAGCAGCCAAGATCTGGCTAGCGGGAGCTACGAGCAGTACTTC. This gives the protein CASSQDLASGSYEQYF.